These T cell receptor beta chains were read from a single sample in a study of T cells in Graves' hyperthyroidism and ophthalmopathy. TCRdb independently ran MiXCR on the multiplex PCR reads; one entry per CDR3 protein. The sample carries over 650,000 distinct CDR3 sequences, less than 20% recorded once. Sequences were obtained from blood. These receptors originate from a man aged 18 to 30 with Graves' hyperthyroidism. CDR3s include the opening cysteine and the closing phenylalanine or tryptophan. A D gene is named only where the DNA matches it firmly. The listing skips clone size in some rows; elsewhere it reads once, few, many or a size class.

CDR3aa: CASSSLAVTNTGELFF
CDR3nt: TGTGCCAGCAGCTCCCTAGCGGTTACTAACACCGGGGAGCTGTTTTTT
v_gene: TRBV7-9
abundance: -
d_gene: TRBD2
j_gene: TRBJ2-2

CDR3aa: CASSLGGDGSYNEQFF
CDR3nt: TGCGCCAGCAGCTTGGGCGGGGACGGCTCCTACAATGAGCAGTTCTTC
v_gene: TRBV5-1
abundance: -
d_gene: -
j_gene: TRBJ2-1

CDR3aa: CASSPGGGTNNEQFF
CDR3nt: TGTGCCAGCAGCCCCGGAGGAGGTACTAACAATGAGCAGTTCTTC
v_gene: TRBV7-2
abundance: many
d_gene: -
j_gene: TRBJ2-1

CDR3aa: CASRLGQGEAFF
CDR3nt: TGTGCCAGCAGATTGGGACAGGGCGAAGCTTTCTTT
v_gene: TRBV5-6
abundance: -
d_gene: TRBD1
j_gene: TRBJ1-1

CDR3aa: CASSLSLAGVAYEQYF
CDR3nt: TGTGCCAGCAGTTTATCCCTAGCGGGAGTAGCTTACGAGCAGTACTTC
v_gene: TRBV28
abundance: many
d_gene: TRBD2
j_gene: TRBJ2-7

CDR3aa: CASSLGGGSSNTGELFF
CDR3nt: TGTGCCAGCAGCTTAGGGGGTGGCAGTTCGAACACCGGGGAGCTGTTTTTT
v_gene: TRBV13
abundance: few
d_gene: -
j_gene: TRBJ2-2

CDR3aa: CASSLGSGSESYNEQFF
CDR3nt: TGTGCCAGCAGCTTAGGTAGCGGGAGTGAATCCTACAATGAGCAGTTCTTC
v_gene: TRBV7-9
abundance: few
d_gene: TRBD2
j_gene: TRBJ2-1

CDR3aa: CASPPQLAGLTDTQYF
CDR3nt: TGTGCCAGCCCTCCTCAACTAGCGGGACTCACAGATACGCAGTATTTT
v_gene: TRBV28
abundance: few
d_gene: TRBD2
j_gene: TRBJ2-3

CDR3aa: CASSLDRNTIYF
CDR3nt: TGTGCCAGCAGCTTAGACAGAAACACCATATATTTT
v_gene: TRBV7-9
abundance: -
d_gene: -
j_gene: TRBJ1-3

CDR3aa: CASSYGMGEQYF
CDR3nt: TGTGCCAGCAGTTACGGAATGGGCGAGCAGTACTTC
v_gene: TRBV6-5
abundance: -
d_gene: -
j_gene: TRBJ2-7

CDR3aa: CASSPQGPYPYF
CDR3nt: TGTGCCAGCTCACCACAGGGCCCCTACCCGTACTTC
v_gene: TRBV18
abundance: few
d_gene: -
j_gene: TRBJ2-5

CDR3aa: CASSQGLDRGTYEQYF
CDR3nt: TGCGCCAGCAGCCAAGGTCTCGACAGGGGAACTTACGAGCAGTACTTC
v_gene: TRBV4-1
abundance: once
d_gene: TRBD1
j_gene: TRBJ2-7

CDR3aa: CASSPEAQETQYF
CDR3nt: TGTGCCAGCAGCCCAGAGGCGCAAGAGACCCAGTACTTC
v_gene: TRBV7-8
abundance: -
d_gene: -
j_gene: TRBJ2-5

CDR3aa: CASSEGRGGAFF
CDR3nt: TGTGCCAGCAGTGAAGGACGGGGGGGAGCTTTCTTT
v_gene: TRBV25-1
abundance: few
d_gene: -
j_gene: TRBJ1-1

CDR3aa: CASSLRGLAGRNEQFF
CDR3nt: TGTGCCAGCAGCCTTAGGGGACTAGCGGGTAGAAATGAGCAGTTCTTC
v_gene: TRBV4-2
abundance: many
d_gene: TRBD2
j_gene: TRBJ2-1